This T cell receptor beta chain is from a study of T cells after yellow fever vaccination. Overall study: Markers CD3, CD45RA, CCR7 and CD95 served to sort the EM, EMRA, CM and Tscm memory subsets.

Germline values: CDR1 SGHRS, CDR2 YFSETQ. The CDR3 length is 15 residues. V dropped 4 bases and J dropped 5; count of bases not matched to a gene: 8. From the 5' RACE reads, TCRdb called clonotypes with MiXCR, one entry per CDR3 protein. There are 5,000 or so distinct CDR3 sequences in the sample; over 3% occur only once, and 59% lies in the top ten. At least ten counts were recorded for this clonotype. Here the sequenced sample was PBMCs, either bulk or a sorted T-cell subset (CD4+, CD8+, memory, or dextramer-sorted; not recorded which), taken 15 days after the yellow fever booster vaccination. The genes are TRBV5-1 and TRBJ2-5; TRBD2 matches 10 bases. This sequence was found in a man younger than 45 who received the YFV17D yellow fever vaccine. This chain's CDR3 is CASSPVAGGQETQYF. CDR3 bases: TGCGCCAGCAGCCCAGTAGCGGGAGGCCAGGAGACCCAGTACTTC.